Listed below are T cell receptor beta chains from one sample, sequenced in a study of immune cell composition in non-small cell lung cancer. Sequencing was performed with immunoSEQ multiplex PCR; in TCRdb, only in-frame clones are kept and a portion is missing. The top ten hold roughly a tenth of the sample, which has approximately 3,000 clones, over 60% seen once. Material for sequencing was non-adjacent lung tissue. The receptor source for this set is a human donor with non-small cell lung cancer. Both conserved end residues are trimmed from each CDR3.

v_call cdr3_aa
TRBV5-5 ASSLVEGTNYGYT
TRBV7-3 ASSSRRGDNEQF
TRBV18 ASSIRLEQY
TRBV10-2 ASSRDPNYGYT
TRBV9 ASSVSSAETQY
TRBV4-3 ASSQDITYYEQY
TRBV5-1 ASSLEASGRAGETQY
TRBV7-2 ASSAALEQY
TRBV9 ASSVQLTSYNEQF
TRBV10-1 ASSDPREGQNIQY
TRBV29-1 SVDTDEGHYGYT
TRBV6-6 ASSTGPTDTQY
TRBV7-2 ASSSRTSGPLAKNIQY
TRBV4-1 ASSQEGTRQF
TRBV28 ASTKGSGNTIY
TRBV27 ASSSEGGSNVHNEQF
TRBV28 ASSLPVNTEAF
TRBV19 ASSMTSGEYNEQF
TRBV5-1 ASSQGQGHEQF
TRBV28 ASSPGTSGSYEQY